This T cell receptor beta chain was obtained from a study of patients and donors after allogeneic stem cell transplantation. MiXCR was run by TCRdb on the RT-PCR reads, yielding one entry per CDR3 protein. Of 150,000 to 200,000 distinct CDR3 sequences listed, about 30% are singletons. The clonotype comes from a human donor who was either an allogeneic HSCT recipient or a stem cell or donor lymphocyte infusion donor (not recorded which). It is not recorded whose cells these are; they may come from a transplant donor. Sequencing input: blood, either unsorted or a sorted T cell fraction (not recorded which).

CDR3 nucleotide sequence: TGTGCCATCAACGAAGTGGCGGGACCGGGCACGCAGTATTTT. Its translation: CAINEVAGPGTQYF. This chain connects TRBV10-3 to TRBJ2-3; a possible D gene is TRBD2 (6 bases). The CDR3 consists of 14 residues. Between the trimmed V and J ends, which lost 7 bases and 9 bases, there was a span of 20 bases. Germline CDR1 ENHRY, CDR2 SYGVKD.